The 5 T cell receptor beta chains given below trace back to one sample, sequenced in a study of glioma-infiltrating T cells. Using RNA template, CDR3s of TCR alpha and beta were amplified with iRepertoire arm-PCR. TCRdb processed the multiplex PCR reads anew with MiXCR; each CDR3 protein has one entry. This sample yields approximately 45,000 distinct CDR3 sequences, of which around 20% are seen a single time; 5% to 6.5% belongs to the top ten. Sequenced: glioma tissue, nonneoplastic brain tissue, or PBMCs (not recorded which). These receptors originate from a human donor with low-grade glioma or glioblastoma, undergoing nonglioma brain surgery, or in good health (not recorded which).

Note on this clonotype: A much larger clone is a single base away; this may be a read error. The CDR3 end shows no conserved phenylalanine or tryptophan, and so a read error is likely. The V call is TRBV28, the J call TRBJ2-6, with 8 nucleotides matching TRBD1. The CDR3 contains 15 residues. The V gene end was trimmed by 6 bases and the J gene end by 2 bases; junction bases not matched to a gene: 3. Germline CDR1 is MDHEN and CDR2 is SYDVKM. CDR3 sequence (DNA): TGTGCCAGCAGCTCACAGGGGGCTGGGGCCAACGTCCTGACTTCC. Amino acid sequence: CASSSQGAGANVLTS.

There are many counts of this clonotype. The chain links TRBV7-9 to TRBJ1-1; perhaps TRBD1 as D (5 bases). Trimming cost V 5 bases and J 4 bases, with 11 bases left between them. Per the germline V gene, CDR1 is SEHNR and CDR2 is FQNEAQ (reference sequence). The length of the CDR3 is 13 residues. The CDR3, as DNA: TGTGCCAGCAGCCTGATTGGGGGCACTGAAGCTTTCTTT. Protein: CASSLIGGTEAFF.

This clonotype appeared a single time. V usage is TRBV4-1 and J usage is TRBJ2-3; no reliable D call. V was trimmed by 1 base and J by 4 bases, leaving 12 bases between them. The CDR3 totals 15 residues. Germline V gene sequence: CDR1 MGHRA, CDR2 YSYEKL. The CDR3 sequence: CASSQVGVISDTQYF. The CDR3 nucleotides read TGCGCCAGCAGCCAAGTTGGGGTGATTTCAGATACGCAGTATTTT.

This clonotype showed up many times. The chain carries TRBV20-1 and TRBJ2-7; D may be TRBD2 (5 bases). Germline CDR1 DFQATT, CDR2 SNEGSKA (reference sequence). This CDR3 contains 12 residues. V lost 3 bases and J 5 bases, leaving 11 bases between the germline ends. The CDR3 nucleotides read TGCAGTGCTAGTTCGAGGGTGGACGAGCAGTACTTC. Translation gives CSASSRVDEQYF.

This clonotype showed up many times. The CDR3: CASSRSETENTEAFF. Here the CDR3 DNA reads TGTGCCAGCAGCCGATCTGAGACAGAGAACACTGAAGCTTTCTTT. V is TRBV3-1 and J is TRBJ1-1; maybe TRBD1 (5 bases). The CDR3 has 15 residues. CDR1 is LGHDT, CDR2 YNNKEL, per germline (reference sequence). V lost 4 bases, J lost 1 base, and 13 bases lay in between.